Reported below is one T cell receptor beta chain. Its antigen remains unidentified. No much larger clone exists at a distance of one base, and base qualities are not known. Libraries were constructed by the immunoSEQ multiplex PCR assay. In the source study's methods: A statistical classification framework was developed to diagnose cytomegalovirus status using the catalog of TCR beta chain sequences. The immuneACCESS repertoire file appears here via TCRdb, limited to in-frame rearrangements. These files lack a portion of the clones; in checked studies, under half of the deficit traces to unresolved V genes, and the cause of the others is not known. V and J calls and clone size are as listed in that table; D and trimming were resolved from the DNA. The sample records fewer than 300,000 clones, 85% to 90% of which are singletons. The ten largest clones take up over 0.85% of the sample. This record comes from a study of cytomegalovirus exposure and HLA in healthy donors (dated by TCRdb to about 2017). About the investigation overall: According to a later analysis, the 120 or so validation repertoires were produced on the same platform as the 666 repertoires of the first cohort. The aim of the study was to test whether cataloging public T cell receptors could identify signatures of past pathogen exposure. A separate validation cohort of over 95 different subjects was used in addition to the roughly 640-subject first cohort. To predict cytomegalovirus infection status, the study brought together high-throughput TCR immunosequencing, statistical association of individual TCRs with disease status, and machine learning.

Overall study results and their limits: A later analysis lacked HLA typing for the validation cohort, so it scored co-occurrence in that cohort across all 120 or so repertoires. A few of the identified cytomegalovirus-associated TCR beta chains were confirmed in vitro to be specific for cytomegalovirus antigens. Most TCR sequences were observed very rarely across donors, whereas some public TCRs were present in many individuals. It was suggested by the authors that the approach could potentially be generalized to other disease states and immunological phenotypes. Cytomegalovirus status was reported to be diagnosed by the classifier with high specificity and sensitivity in both the original and validation cohorts. Subsequent analysis determined that TCRs grouped into clusters in the first cohort also showed a tendency toward co-occurrence across the 90 to 150 validation repertoires, and about 93% of cluster scores exceeded 0. A total of fewer than 200 TCR beta chains were listed by the study as associated with cytomegalovirus.

The germline V gene specifies MGHRA as CDR1 and YSYEKL as CDR2. V was cut back by 0 bases and J by 0 bases, leaving a gap of 7 bases between them. Measured from the cysteine to the phenylalanine, the CDR3 is 15 residues long. Of the read, only the CDR3 DNA is kept; its 45 bases are in frame from base 1. Donors formed part of the validation cohort, which comprised 120 subjects and was distinct from the first cohort of 690 or so subjects. Material for sequencing was PBMCs. The sequence was obtained from a woman between 18 and 29 years old in good health and CMV-seronegative. The sequence joins TRBV4-1 to TRBJ2-3, with a tentative D gene TRBD2 over 6 matching bases. The encoded CDR3 is CASSQDGTSTDTQYF. In nucleotide form, the sequence is TGCGCCAGCAGCCAAGATGGGACTAGCACAGATACGCAGTATTTT.